What follows describes a single TCR beta chain. The data derive from a study of CD8 T cells in Susac syndrome. RNA was extracted with the RNeasy kit, and a quantity of about 0.45 to 1 ug was reverse transcribed using random hexamers. immunoSEQ multiplex PCR amplified TCR beta CDR3 across 54 Vbeta, 13 Jbeta. TCRdb analysed the immunoSEQ multiplex PCR reads with MiXCR anew, one entry per CDR3 protein. The table has hundreds of thousands of distinct CDR3 sequences, 85% to 95% seen once. TEMRA cells were FACS-enriched, unlike CD8+ and CD4+ T cells, which were negatively isolated. The sequenced sample consisted of CD4+ T cells from PBMCs. The TCR comes from a human donor with multiple sclerosis.

The CDR3 region is CASSLDPAALGELFF. DNA for the CDR3: TGTGCCAGCAGCTTAGATCCGGCAGCTCTCGGGGAGCTGTTTTTT. The chain is built from TRBV7-2 and TRBJ2-2; no reliable D call. Germline CDR1 SGHTA, CDR2 FQGNSA. CDR3 length equals 15 residues. V was shortened by 1 base and J by 7 bases, with 13 bases between the two germline ends.